This TCR beta chain was documented in a study of response to subunit inactivated influenza vaccine. Study results and caveats: There was a suggestion from the authors that each seasonal influenza vaccination recruits few new T cells.

On this clonotype: What it binds is unknown.

TCRdb recomputed calls from the RT-PCR reads with MiXCR, one row per CDR3 protein. The sample holds about 700,000 distinct CDR3 sequences, around 14% seen once. The CDR3 is 14 amino acids. The germline gives CDR1 KGHSH, CDR2 LQKENI. The V gene lost 0 bases and the J gene lost 3 bases, with 8 bases spanning the gap. This chain joins TRBV18 and TRBJ1-2; D unclear. The clonotype was recovered from a man in his forties or fifties who received an inactivated influenza vaccine. Sequenced material: PBMCs from blood, taken less than 15 days before vaccination. The chain's CDR3 is CASSPPLLDYGYTF. The CDR3 region has the DNA TGTGCCAGCTCACCACCTTTGCTGGACTATGGCTACACCTTC.